The 6 T cell receptor beta chains below all came from one sample that was sequenced in a study of identical twins. One entry per CDR3 protein results from TCRdb running MiXCR on the 5' RACE reads. The data hold 650,000 to 750,000 distinct CDR3 sequences, with over 20% observed a single time. In addition, the sample was reused for a study of T cells expressing NK-cell markers.

The sequencing sample was made of PBMCs. The origin of the receptors is a woman younger than 30 in good health.

The chain has TRBV10-3 and TRBJ2-2, with 10 positions matching TRBD2. The CDR3 is made up of 23 amino acids. V trimming: 2 bases; J trimming: 6 bases; junction bases outside the gene matches: 27. Germline loops: CDR1 ENHRY, CDR2 SYGVKD. CDR3 DNA: TGTGCCATCAGTGAGGTCCCGGGACCCGGGGGGTCCTCTAGCGGGAGTGCGGCCGGGGAGCTGTTTTTT. Encoded protein: CAISEVPGPGGSSSGSAAGELFF.

This clonotype showed up just a few times. V is TRBV10-2 and J is TRBJ2-3; possible D gene TRBD2, 5 bases. Germline CDR1 reads WSHSY; CDR2 reads SAAADI. The CDR3 covers 14 residues. Trimming took off 7 bases at V and 2 bases at J, with 13 bases between the two ends. CDR3: CASKSTTYTDTQYF. Here the CDR3 DNA reads TGCGCCAGCAAATCGACTACCTACACAGATACGCAGTATTTT.

The genes are TRBV7-9 and TRBJ2-7; D is perhaps TRBD2 (5 bases). This CDR3 comprises 12 residues. Germline V gene lookup returns CDR1 SEHNR and CDR2 FQNEAQ (reference sequence). V was trimmed by 7 bases and J by 5 bases, leaving 12 bases between them. The CDR3 DNA reads as TGTGCCAGCACCTCGGGGTACAACGAGCAGTACTTC. This sequence encodes CASTSGYNEQYF. Supplemented by reference TRBV7-9 and TRBJ2-7, the full variable domain reads DTGVSQNPRHKITKRGQNVTFRCDPISEHNRLYWYRQTLGQGPEFLTYFQNEAQLEKSRLLSDRFSAERPKGSFSTLEIQRTEQGDSAMYLCASTSGYNEQYFGPGTRLTVT.

This clonotype has just a few counts. This sequence joins TRBV6-4 and TRBJ1-1; 8 bases line up with TRBD1. The J segment lost 10 bases and the V segment lost 5 bases, leaving 12 bases of the junction unmatched. Germline V gene lookup returns CDR1 MRHNA and CDR2 SNTAGT. The CDR3 covers 14 residues. Here the CDR3 reads CASSPSPGQAIAFF. The CDR3 DNA reads as TGTGCCAGCAGTCCATCGCCGGGACAGGCCATAGCTTTCTTT.

The chain carries TRBV9 and TRBJ2-7; D may be TRBD2 (5 bases). Germline V gene sequence: CDR1 SGDLS, CDR2 YYNGEE. Deletions cut 3 bases from V and 6 bases from J, with 10 bases between. This CDR3 is 12 amino acids long. The CDR3 DNA follows: TGTGCCAGCAGCGCCCTCGCGGGCGAGCAGTACTTC. Translation gives CASSALAGEQYF.

This clonotype has a handful of counts. This rearrangement joins TRBV6-1 to TRBJ2-1, with 9 nucleotides matching TRBD2. The germline CDR1 and CDR2 sequences are MNHNS and SASEGT. Trimming at V came to 6 bases and at J to 0 bases, leaving 3 bases not matched to a gene. This CDR3 is built from 15 residues. CDR3: CASRHSGSSYNEQFF. CDR3 nucleotide sequence: TGTGCCAGCAGACATAGCGGGAGCTCCTACAATGAGCAGTTCTTC.